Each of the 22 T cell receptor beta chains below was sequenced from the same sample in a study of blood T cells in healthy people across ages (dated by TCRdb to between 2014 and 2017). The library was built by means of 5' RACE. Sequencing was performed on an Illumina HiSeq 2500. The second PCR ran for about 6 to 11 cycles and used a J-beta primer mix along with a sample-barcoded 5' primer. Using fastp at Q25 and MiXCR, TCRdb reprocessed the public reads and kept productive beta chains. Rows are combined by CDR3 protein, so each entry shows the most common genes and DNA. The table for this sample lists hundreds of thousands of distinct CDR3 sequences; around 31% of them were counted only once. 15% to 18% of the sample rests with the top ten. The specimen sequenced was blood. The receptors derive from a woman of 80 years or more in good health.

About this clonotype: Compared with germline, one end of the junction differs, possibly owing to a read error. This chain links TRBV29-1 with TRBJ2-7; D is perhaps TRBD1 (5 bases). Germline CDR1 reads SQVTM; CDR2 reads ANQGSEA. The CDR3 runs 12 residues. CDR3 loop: CGVADSTYEQYF. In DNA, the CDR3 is TGCGGCGTCGCTGACAGCACCTACGAGCAGTACTTC.

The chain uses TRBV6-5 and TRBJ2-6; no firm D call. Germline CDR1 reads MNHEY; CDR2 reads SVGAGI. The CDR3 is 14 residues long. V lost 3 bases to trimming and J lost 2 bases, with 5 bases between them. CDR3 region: CASSYDPGANVLTF. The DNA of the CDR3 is TGTGCCAGCAGTTATGACCCTGGGGCCAACGTCCTGACTTTC.

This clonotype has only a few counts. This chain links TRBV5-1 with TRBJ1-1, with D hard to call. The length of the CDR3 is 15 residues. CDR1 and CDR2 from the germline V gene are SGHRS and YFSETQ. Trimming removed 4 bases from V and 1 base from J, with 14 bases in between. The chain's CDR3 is CASSHIPGKNTEAFF. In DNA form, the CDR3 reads TGCGCCAGCAGCCATATTCCGGGCAAGAACACTGAAGCTTTCTTT.

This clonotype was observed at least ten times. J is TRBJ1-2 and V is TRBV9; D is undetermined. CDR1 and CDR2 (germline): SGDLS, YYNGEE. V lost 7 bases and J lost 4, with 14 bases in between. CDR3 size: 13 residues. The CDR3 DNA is TGTGCCAGCGACGGGCCGCGAAGCTATGGCTACACCTTC. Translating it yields CASDGPRSYGYTF.

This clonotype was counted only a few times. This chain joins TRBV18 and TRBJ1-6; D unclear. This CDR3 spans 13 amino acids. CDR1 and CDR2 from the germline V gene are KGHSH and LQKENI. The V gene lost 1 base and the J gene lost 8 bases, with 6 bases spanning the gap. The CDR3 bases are TGTGCCAGCTCACCACTTGGTGATTCACCCCTCCACTTT. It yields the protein CASSPLGDSPLHF.

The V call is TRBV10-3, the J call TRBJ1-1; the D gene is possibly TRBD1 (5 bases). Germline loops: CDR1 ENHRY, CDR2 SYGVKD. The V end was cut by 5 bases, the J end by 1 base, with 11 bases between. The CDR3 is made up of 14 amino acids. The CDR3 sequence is CAISLGGENTEAFF. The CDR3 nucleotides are TGTGCCATCAGTCTGGGGGGAGAGAACACTGAAGCTTTCTTT.

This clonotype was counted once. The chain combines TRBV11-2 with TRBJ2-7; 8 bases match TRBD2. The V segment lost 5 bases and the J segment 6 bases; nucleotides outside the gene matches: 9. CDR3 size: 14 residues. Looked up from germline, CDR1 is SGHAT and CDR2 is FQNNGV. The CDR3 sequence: CASSPGPGTSEQYF. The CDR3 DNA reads TGTGCCAGCAGCCCAGGGCCGGGGACTAGCGAGCAGTACTTC. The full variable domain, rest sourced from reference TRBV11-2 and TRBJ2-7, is EAGVAQSPRYKIIEKRQSVAFWCNPISGHATLYWYQQILGQGPKLLIQFQNNGVVDDSQLPKDRFSAERLKGVDSTLKIQPAKLEDSAVYLCASSPGPGTSEQYFGPGTRLTVT.

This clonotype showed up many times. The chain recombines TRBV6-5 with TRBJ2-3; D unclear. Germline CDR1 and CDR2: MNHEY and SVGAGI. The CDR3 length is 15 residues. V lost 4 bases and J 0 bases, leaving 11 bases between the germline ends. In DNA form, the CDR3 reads TGTGCCAGCAGTTCAGGAGAATCTAGCACAGATACGCAGTATTTT. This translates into CASSSGESSTDTQYF.

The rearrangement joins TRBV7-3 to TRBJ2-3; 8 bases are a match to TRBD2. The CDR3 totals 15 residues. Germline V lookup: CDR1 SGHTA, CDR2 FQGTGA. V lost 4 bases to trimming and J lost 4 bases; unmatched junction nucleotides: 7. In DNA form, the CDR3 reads TGTGCCAGCAGCTCCGGGGGGGCCAGGGCAGATACGCAGTATTTT. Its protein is CASSSGGARADTQYF.

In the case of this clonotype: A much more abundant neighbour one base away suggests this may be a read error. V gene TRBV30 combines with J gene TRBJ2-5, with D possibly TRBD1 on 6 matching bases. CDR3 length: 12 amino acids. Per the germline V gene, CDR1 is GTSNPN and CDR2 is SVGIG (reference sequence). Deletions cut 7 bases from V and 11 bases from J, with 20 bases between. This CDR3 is CASRAGANEQYF. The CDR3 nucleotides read TGTGCCTCTCGAGCAGGGGCAAATGAGCAGTACTTC. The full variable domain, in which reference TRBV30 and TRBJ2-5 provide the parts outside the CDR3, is SQTIHQWPATLVQPVGSPLSLECTVEGTSNPNLYWYRQAAGRGLQLLFYSVGIGQISSEVPQNLSASRPQDRQFILSSKKLLLSDSGFYLCASRAGANEQYFGPGTRLLVL.

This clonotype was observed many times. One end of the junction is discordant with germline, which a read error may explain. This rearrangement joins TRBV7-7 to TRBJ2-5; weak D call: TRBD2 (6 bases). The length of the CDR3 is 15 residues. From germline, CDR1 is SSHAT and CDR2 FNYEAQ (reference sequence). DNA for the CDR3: TGTGCTAGCAGCGAGCAAGCGCGGAGGGGAGAGACCCAGTACTTC. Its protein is CASSEQARRGETQYF.

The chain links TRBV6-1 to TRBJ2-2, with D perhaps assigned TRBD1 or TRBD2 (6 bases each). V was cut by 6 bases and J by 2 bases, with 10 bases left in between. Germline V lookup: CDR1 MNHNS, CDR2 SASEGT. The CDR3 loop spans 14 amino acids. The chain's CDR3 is CASSAGHNTGELFF. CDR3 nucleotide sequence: TGTGCCAGCAGCGCGGGACACAACACCGGGGAGCTGTTTTTT.

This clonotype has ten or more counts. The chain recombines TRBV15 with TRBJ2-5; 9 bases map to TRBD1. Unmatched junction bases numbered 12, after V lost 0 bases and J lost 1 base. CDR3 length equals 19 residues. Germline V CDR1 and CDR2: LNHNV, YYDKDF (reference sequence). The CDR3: CATSRDLPGQGLSQETQYF. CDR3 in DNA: TGTGCCACCAGCAGAGATCTTCCGGGACAGGGATTATCCCAAGAGACCCAGTACTTC.

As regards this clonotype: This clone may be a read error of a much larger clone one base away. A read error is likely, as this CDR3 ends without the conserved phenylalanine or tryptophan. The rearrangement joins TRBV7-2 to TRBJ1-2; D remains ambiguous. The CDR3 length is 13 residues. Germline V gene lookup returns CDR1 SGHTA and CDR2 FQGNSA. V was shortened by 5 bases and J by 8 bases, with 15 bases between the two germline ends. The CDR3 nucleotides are TGTGCCAGCAGCCCCGAAAACATGATCGGCTACACCTGC. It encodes CASSPENMIGYTC.

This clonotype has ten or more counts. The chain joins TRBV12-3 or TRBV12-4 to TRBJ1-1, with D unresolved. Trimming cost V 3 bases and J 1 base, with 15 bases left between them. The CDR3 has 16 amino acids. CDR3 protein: CASSFGRPPTNTEAFF. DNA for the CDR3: TGTGCCAGCAGTTTTGGCAGGCCCCCCACGAACACTGAAGCTTTCTTT.

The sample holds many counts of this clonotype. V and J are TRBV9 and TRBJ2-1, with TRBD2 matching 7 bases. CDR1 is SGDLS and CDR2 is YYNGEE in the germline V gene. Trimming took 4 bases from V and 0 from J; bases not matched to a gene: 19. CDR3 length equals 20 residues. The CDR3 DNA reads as TGTGCCAGCAGCCCTCGATGGGGAAGCGGGGAGTCCAGCTCCTACAATGAGCAGTTCTTC. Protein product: CASSPRWGSGESSSYNEQFF.

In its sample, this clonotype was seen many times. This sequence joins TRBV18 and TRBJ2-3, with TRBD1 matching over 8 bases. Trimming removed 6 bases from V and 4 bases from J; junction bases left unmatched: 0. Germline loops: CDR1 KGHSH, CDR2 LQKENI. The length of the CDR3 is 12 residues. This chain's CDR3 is CASSDRADTQYF. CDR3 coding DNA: TGTGCCAGCTCGGACAGGGCAGATACGCAGTATTTT.

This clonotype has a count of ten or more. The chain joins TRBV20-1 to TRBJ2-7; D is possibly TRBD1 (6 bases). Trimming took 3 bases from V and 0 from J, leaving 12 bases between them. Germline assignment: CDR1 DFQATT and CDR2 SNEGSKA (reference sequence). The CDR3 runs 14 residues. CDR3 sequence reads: CSARGRQASYEQYF. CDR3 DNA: TGCAGTGCTAGGGGCAGACAGGCCTCCTACGAGCAGTACTTC.

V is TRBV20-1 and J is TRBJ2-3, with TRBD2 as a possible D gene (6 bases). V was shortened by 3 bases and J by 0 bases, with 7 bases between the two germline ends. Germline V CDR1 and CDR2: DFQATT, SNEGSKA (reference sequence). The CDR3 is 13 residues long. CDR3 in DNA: TGCAGTGCTAGTCGGGGGAGCACAGATACGCAGTATTTT. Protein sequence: CSASRGSTDTQYF.

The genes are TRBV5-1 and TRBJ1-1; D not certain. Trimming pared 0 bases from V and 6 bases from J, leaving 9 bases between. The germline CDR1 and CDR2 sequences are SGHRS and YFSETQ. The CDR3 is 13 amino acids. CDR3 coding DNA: TGCGCCAGCAGCTTGGAGGGCCCGGCTGAAGCTTTCTTT. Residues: CASSLEGPAEAFF. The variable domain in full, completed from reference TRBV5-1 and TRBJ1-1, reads KAGVTQTPRYLIKTRGQQVTLSCSPISGHRSVSWYQQTPGQGLQFLFEYFSETQRNKGNFPGRFSGRQFSNSRSEMNVSTLELGDSALYLCASSLEGPAEAFFGQGTRLTVV.

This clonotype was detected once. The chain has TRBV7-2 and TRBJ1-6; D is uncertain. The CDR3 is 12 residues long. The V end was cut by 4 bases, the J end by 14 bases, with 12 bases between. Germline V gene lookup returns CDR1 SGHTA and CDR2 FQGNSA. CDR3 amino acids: CASSSSVRALHF. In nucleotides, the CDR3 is TGTGCCAGCAGCTCAAGTGTCAGAGCCCTCCACTTT. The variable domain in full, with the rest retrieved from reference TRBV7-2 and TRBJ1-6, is GAGVSQSPSNKVTEKGKDVELRCDPISGHTALYWYRQSLGQGLEFLIYFQGNSAPDKSGLPSDRFSAERTGGSVSTLTIQRTQQEDSAVYLCASSSSVRALHFGNGTRLTVT.

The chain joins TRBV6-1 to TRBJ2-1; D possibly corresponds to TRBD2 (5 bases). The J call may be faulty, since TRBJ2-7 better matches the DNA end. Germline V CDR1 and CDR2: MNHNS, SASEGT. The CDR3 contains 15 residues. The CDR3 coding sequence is TGTGCCAGCAATAACACTAGTCGGGGTTGGGACGAGCAGTACTTC. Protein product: CASNNTSRGWDEQYF.